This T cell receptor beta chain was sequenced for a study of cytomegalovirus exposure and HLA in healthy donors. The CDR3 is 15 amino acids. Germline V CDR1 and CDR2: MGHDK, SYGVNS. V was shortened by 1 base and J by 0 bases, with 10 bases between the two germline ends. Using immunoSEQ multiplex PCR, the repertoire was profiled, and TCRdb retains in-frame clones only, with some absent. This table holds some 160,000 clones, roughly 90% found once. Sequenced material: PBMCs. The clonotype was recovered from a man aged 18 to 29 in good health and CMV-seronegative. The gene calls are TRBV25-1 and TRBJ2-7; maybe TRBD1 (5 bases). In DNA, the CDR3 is TGTGCCAGCAGTGAATGGGGCAGCGTCTCCTACGAGCAGTACGTC. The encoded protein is CASSEWGSVSYEQYV.